This T cell receptor (beta chain) appears in the sequencing data of a study of spatial heterogeneity in lung cancer. Each CDR3 protein is one row after TCRdb ran MiXCR on the 5' RACE reads. The table has roughly 10,000 distinct CDR3 sequences, 3.9% seen once; the top ten hold 6% to 9.5%. The length of the CDR3 is 16 residues. Trimming removed 5 bases from V and 1 base from J; junction bases left unmatched: 10. Looked up from germline, CDR1 is SEHNR and CDR2 is FQNEAQ (reference sequence). Time point of the sample: sample taken at primary tumor resection. Whole RNA obtained from tumor, nontumor lung or frozen PBMC underwent sequencing without sorting. The 72 donors had untreated early-stage non-small cell lung cancer. This clonotype has only a few counts.

This receptor was identified in a male donor with early-stage non-small cell lung cancer. The starting material was normal lung tissue next to the tumor, obtained at surgery. This chain links TRBV7-9 with TRBJ2-5; 7 bases agree with TRBD1. The CDR3 protein is CASSPWEGGTQETQYF. In nucleotides, the CDR3 is TGTGCCAGCAGCCCCTGGGAAGGGGGCACCCAAGAGACCCAGTACTTC.